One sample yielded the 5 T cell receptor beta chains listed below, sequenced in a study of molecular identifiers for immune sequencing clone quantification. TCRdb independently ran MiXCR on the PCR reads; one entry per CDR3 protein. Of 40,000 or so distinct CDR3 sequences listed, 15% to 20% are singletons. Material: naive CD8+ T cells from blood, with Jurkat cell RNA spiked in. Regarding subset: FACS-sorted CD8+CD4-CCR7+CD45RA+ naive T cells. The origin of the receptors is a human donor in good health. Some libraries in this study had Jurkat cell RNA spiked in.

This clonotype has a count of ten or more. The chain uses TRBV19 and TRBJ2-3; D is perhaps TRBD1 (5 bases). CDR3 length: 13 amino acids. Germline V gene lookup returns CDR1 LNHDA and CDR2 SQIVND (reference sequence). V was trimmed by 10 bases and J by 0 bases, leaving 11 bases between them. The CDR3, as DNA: TGTGCCACCAGGACACGGAGCACAGATACGCAGTATTTT. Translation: CATRTRSTDTQYF.

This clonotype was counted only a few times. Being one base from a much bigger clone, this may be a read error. CDR3 nucleotide sequence: TGTGCCAGCAGCTACTCCGGGGCTAGCGGGGCATACAATGAGCAGTTCTTC. This gives the protein CASSYSGASGAYNEQFF. This chain connects TRBV7-8 to TRBJ2-1; 9 bases are shared with TRBD2. CDR1 is SGHVS, CDR2 FQNEAQ, per germline. The CDR3 is 17 residues long. Trimming removed 4 bases from V and 4 bases from J; junction bases left unmatched: 11.

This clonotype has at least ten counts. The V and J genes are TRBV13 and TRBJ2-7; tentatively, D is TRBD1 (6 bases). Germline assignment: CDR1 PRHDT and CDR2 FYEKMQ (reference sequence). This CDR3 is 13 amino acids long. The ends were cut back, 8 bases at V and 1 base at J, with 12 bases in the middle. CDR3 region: CASLVGGSYEQYF. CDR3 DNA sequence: TGTGCCAGCCTCGTAGGGGGTTCCTACGAGCAGTACTTC.

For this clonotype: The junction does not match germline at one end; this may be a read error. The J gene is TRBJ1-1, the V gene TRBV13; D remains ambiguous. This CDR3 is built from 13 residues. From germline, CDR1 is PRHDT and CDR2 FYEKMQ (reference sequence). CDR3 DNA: TGCGCCGGCAGTTTTCTCGGAAACACTGAAGCTTTCTTT. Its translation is CAGSFLGNTEAFF. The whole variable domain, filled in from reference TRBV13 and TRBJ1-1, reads AAGVIQSPRHLIKEKRETATLKCYPIPRHDTVYWYQQGPGQDPQFLISFYEKMQSDKGSIPDRFSAQQFSDYHSELNMSSLELGDSALYFCAGSFLGNTEAFFGQGTRLTVV.

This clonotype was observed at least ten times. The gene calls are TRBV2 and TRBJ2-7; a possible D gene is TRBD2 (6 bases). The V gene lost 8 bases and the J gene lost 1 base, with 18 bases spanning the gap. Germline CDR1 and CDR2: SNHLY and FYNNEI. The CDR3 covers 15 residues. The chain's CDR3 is CASGQLRDSSYEQYF. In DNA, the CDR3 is TGTGCCAGCGGCCAGCTCCGGGACTCGTCCTACGAGCAGTACTTC.